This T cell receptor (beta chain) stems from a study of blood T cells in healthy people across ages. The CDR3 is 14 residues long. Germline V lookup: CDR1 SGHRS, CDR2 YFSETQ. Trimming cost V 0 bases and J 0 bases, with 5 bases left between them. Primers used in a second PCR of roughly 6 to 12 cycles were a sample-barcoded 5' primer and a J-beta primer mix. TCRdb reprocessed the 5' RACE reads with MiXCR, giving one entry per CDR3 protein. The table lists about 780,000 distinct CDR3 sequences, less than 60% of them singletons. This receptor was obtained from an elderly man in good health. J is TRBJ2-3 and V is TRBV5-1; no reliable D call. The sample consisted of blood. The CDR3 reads CASSLALSTDTQYF. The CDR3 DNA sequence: TGCGCCAGCAGCTTGGCCCTTAGCACAGATACGCAGTATTTT.